Listed here is a single TCR beta chain. This entry belongs to a study of T cell changes during pregnancy in multiple sclerosis. This CDR3 spans 16 amino acids. Per germline, CDR1 SGHVS and CDR2 FQNEAQ. V lost 5 bases and J 0 bases, leaving 14 bases between the germline ends. Profiling relied on immunoSEQ multiplex PCR, and the TCRdb table lists in-frame clones only, not all of them. The sample lists around 32,000 clones, about 91% seen once, with more than 6% in the top ten. The starting material was CD8+ T cells from peripheral blood mononuclear cells, obtained before pregnancy. This sequence originates from a female donor with multiple sclerosis, enrolled in a pregnancy study. The chain couples TRBV7-8 to TRBJ2-1; D uncertain. The DNA for the CDR3 is TGTGCCAGCAGCCCGCTTGCGGCCCGCTCCTACAATGAGCAGTTCTTC. Translation gives CASSPLAARSYNEQFF. The full variable domain, with the rest looked up from reference TRBV7-8 and TRBJ2-1, is GAGVSQSPRYKVAKRGQDVALRCDPISGHVSLFWYQQALGQGPEFLTYFQNEAQLDKSGLPSDRFFAERPEGSVSTLKIQRTQQEDSAVYLCASSPLAARSYNEQFFGPGTRLTVL.